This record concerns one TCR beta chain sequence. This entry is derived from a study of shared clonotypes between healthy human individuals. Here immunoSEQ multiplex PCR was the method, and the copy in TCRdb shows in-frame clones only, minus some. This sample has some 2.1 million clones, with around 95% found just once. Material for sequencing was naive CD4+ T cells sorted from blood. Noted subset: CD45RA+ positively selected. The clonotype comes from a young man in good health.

The CDR3 protein is CASSAGTGRGLLTEAFF. The CDR3 nucleotides are TGTGCCAGCAGTGCCGGGACAGGGAGGGGTCTACTGACTGAAGCTTTCTTT. The chain couples TRBV6-1 to TRBJ1-1; 9 bases fit TRBD1. Germline V gives CDR1 MNHNS, CDR2 SASEGT. The ends lost 4 bases at V and 5 bases at J; junction bases unmatched: 14. The CDR3 covers 17 residues.